This paragraph covers one T cell receptor (beta chain) sequence. MiXCR, run by TCRdb on the RT-PCR reads, gives a single entry per CDR3 protein. The data contain roughly 650,000 distinct CDR3 sequences, 12% to 15% of them singletons. The data originate from a study of response to subunit inactivated influenza vaccine. The ends lost 4 bases at V and 2 bases at J; junction bases unmatched: 10. This CDR3 has 16 residues. Germline CDR1 and CDR2: SGHKS and YYEKEE (reference sequence). The sequence was obtained from a man between 50 and 59 years old who received an inactivated influenza vaccine. This sample comprised PBMCs from blood, obtained 14 to 15 days before vaccination. The rearrangement uses TRBV5-5 and TRBJ2-5, with 8 bases lining up with TRBD1. This CDR3 reads CASSLGQGAAQETQYF. The CDR3 DNA sequence: TGTGCCAGCAGCCTAGGTCAGGGGGCGGCTCAAGAGACCCAGTACTTC.